Listed below are T cell receptor beta chains from one sample, sequenced in a study of identical twins. TCRdb recomputed calls from the 5' RACE reads with MiXCR, one row per CDR3 protein. The sample consists of some 760,000 distinct CDR3 sequences, about 20% of them appearing once. The sample was also linked to a second study, of T cells expressing NK-cell markers.

The sample consisted of PBMCs. The receptors originated from a woman aged 18 to 35 in good health. CDR3s include the opening cysteine and the closing phenylalanine or tryptophan.

J: TRBJ1-6; length: 14; V: TRBV10-3; CDR3: CAISPGQKNSPLHF
J: TRBJ2-7; length: 14; V: TRBV7-2; CDR3: CASRLAGGPNEQYF
J: TRBJ1-1; length: 13; V: TRBV29-1; CDR3: CSVDVRQWTEAFF
J: TRBJ2-3; length: 14; V: TRBV7-2; CDR3: CASSPGGYMNTQYF
J: TRBJ2-5; length: 14; V: TRBV7-9; CDR3: CASSPNRNQETQYF
J: TRBJ2-5; length: 13; V: TRBV27; CDR3: CASSLLGDKTQYF
J: TRBJ2-7; length: 15; V: TRBV20-1; CDR3: CSAPRRLAGTYEQYF
J: TRBJ2-6; length: 19; V: TRBV27; CDR3: CASSSPGLAGGTGANVLTF
J: TRBJ2-4; length: 15; V: TRBV30; CDR3: CAWSVSGLAKNIQYF
J: TRBJ2-1; length: 13; V: TRBV2; CDR3: CASSLGGLAEQFF
J: TRBJ2-2; length: 16; V: TRBV20-1; CDR3: CSARDPREGNTGELFF
J: TRBJ2-3; length: 15; V: TRBV12-3/TRBV12-4; CDR3: CASSFQAGGTDTQYF
J: TRBJ1-3; length: 14; V: TRBV10-3; CDR3: CAIEGHNSGNTIYF
J: TRBJ2-1; length: 15; V: TRBV12-3/TRBV12-4; CDR3: CASKMTSSSGNEQFF
J: TRBJ2-2; length: 16; V: TRBV5-1; CDR3: CASSSVLGGGTGELFF
J: TRBJ2-2; length: 12; V: TRBV29-1; CDR3: CSVEVVPGELFF
J: TRBJ2-1; length: 15; V: TRBV9; CDR3: CASSVTSGVSGEQFF
J: TRBJ2-1; length: 16; V: TRBV11-2; CDR3: CASSLRLAGVSNEQFF
J: TRBJ2-2; length: 16; V: TRBV7-2; CDR3: CASSISSGKDTGELFF
J: TRBJ1-6; length: 13; V: TRBV25-1; CDR3: CATLGSDYSPLHF
J: TRBJ2-1; length: 15; V: TRBV10-3; CDR3: CAISEIAGSYNEQFF
J: TRBJ2-5; length: 12; V: TRBV20-1; CDR3: CSARVALVTQYF
J: TRBJ2-7; length: 14; V: TRBV5-6; CDR3: CASSVRGLAYEQYF
J: TRBJ2-7; length: 14; V: TRBV11-2; CDR3: CASSPGVGNYEQYF